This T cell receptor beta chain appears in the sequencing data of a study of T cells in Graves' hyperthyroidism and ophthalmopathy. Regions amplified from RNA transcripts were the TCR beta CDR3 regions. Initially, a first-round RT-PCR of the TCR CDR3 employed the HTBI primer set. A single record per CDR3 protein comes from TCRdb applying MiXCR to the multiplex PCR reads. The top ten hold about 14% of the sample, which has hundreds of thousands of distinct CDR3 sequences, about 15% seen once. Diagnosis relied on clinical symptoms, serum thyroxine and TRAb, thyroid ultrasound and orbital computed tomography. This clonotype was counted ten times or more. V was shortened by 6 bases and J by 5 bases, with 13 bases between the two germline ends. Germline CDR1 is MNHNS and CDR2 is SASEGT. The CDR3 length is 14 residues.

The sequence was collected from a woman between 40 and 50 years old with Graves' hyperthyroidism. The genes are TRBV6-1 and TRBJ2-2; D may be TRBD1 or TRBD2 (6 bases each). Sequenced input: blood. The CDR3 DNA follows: TGTGCCAGCAGGCGGGACACAGGAACCGGGGAGCTGTTTTTT. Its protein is CASRRDTGTGELFF.